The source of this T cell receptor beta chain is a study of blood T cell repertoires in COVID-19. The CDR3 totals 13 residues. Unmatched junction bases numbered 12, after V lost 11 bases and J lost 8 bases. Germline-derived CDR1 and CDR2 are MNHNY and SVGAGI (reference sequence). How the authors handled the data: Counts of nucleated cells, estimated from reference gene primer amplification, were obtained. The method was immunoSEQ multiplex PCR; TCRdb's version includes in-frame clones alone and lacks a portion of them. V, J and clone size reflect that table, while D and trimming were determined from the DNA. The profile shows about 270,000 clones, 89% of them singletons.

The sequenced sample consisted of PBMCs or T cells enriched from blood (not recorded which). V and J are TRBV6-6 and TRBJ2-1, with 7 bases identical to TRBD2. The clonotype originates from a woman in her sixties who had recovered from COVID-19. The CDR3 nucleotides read TGTGCCGTGAGGCGGGGGTTTGCCGATGAGCAGTTCTTC. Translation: CAVRRGFADEQFF.